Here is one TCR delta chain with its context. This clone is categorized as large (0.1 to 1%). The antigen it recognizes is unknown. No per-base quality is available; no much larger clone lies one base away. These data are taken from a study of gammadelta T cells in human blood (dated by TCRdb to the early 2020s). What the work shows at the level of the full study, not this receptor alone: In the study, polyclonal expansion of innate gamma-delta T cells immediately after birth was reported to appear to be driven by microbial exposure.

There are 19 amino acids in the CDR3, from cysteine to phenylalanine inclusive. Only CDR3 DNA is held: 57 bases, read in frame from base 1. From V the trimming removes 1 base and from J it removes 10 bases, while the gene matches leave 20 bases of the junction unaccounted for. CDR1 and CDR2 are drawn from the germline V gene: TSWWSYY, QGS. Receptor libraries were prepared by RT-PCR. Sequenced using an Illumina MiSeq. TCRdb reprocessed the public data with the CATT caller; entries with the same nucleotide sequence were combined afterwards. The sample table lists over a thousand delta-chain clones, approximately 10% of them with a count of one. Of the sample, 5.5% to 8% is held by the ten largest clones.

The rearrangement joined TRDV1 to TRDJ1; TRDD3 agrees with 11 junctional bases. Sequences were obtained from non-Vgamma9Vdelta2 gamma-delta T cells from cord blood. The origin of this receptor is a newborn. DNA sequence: TGTGCTCTTGGGGAACGGACTACCTCCTCCGTACTGGGGGATAAGAGACTCATCTTT. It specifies CALGERTTSSVLGDKRLIF.